The 32 T cell receptor beta chains in this list originate from one sample, sequenced in a study of T cells in Graves' hyperthyroidism and ophthalmopathy. RNA transcripts served as the template for amplifying TCR beta CDR3 regions. Researchers ran a first-round RT-PCR on the TCR CDR3 using the HTBI primer set. MiXCR was run by TCRdb on the multiplex PCR reads, yielding one entry per CDR3 protein. The data show over 250,000 distinct CDR3 sequences, with 15% to 20% seen just once and about 50% held by the top ten. Sequenced input: blood. The receptors were sampled from an older woman with Graves' ophthalmopathy.

This clonotype was counted at least ten times. V and J are TRBV18 and TRBJ1-3, with D possibly being TRBD1 (5 bases). The V gene's germline CDR1 is KGHSH and CDR2 LQKENI. The CDR3 is made up of 15 amino acids. The V and J ends lost 1 base and 0 bases respectively, with 7 bases between them. The CDR3 loop reads CASSPRQYSGNTIYF. The CDR3, as DNA: TGTGCCAGCTCACCACGACAGTACTCTGGAAACACCATATATTTT.

This clonotype occurred many times. V is TRBV28 and J is TRBJ1-1, with TRBD1 matching over 7 bases. The trim removed 10 bases at V and 2 bases at J, leaving 13 bases unmatched. CDR3 length: 15 residues. The germline V gene has CDR1 MDHEN and CDR2 SYDVKM. CDR3 sequence: CATASQGTYNTEAFF. CDR3 coding DNA: TGTGCCACCGCATCACAGGGGACTTACAACACTGAAGCTTTCTTT.

The V and J genes are TRBV11-2 and TRBJ1-4; D might be TRBD1 (6 bases). Trimming stripped 3 bases from V and 8 bases from J, with 16 bases between. Germline assignment: CDR1 SGHAT and CDR2 FQNNGV. This CDR3 is 15 amino acids long. The CDR3 sequence is CASSFGGARIEKLFF. CDR3 coding DNA: TGTGCCAGCAGCTTTGGGGGCGCCCGTATAGAAAAACTGTTTTTT.

This clonotype turned up a few times. The chain employs TRBV9 and TRBJ2-3, with 8 bases lining up with TRBD2. The V gene end was trimmed by 4 bases and the J gene end by 2 bases; junction bases not matched to a gene: 12. Germline V lookup: CDR1 SGDLS, CDR2 YYNGEE. The CDR3 covers 17 residues. In nucleotides, the CDR3 is TGTGCCAGCAGCAGGGGAGGAGCGGGGGCTCCCACAGATACGCAGTATTTT. This translates into CASSRGGAGAPTDTQYF.

This clonotype was counted between two and nine times. This chain joins TRBV29-1 and TRBJ2-7; 8 bases match TRBD1. CDR3 length equals 13 residues. Per the germline V gene, CDR1 is SQVTM and CDR2 is ANQGSEA. J gave up 3 bases and V 7 bases, and 8 bases lay outside the gene matches. The chain's CDR3 is CSASGQGHYEQYF. The CDR3 DNA reads as TGCAGCGCGAGCGGACAGGGCCACTACGAGCAGTACTTC.

The table lists this clonotype with many counts. The rearrangement links TRBV7-6 to TRBJ1-1; TRBD1 is a possible D gene (6 bases). Germline V lookup: CDR1 SGHVS, CDR2 FNYEAQ. The CDR3 is made up of 16 amino acids. The V gene lost 1 base and the J gene lost 1 base, with 13 bases spanning the gap. CDR3 in amino acids: CASSLGQQGGNTEAFF. The CDR3 DNA sequence: TGTGCCAGCAGCTTAGGTCAACAGGGAGGGAACACTGAAGCTTTCTTT.

This sequence joins TRBV27 and TRBJ1-2; 10 positions agree with TRBD1. V shed 5 bases and J 4 bases; nucleotides not matched to a gene: 13. Germline-derived CDR1 and CDR2 are MNHEY and SMNVEV (reference sequence). The CDR3 runs to 17 residues. The CDR3 sequence: CASSLGGTGAAVYGYTF. The CDR3 DNA sequence: TGTGCCAGCAGTCTTGGGGGGACAGGGGCCGCCGTCTATGGCTACACCTTC.

J is TRBJ1-6 and V is TRBV14, with D uncertain. Trimming cost V 4 bases and J 11 bases, with 18 bases left between them. The CDR3 has 15 residues. The germline V gene encodes CDR1 SGHDN and CDR2 FVKESK. The CDR3 DNA reads as TGTGCCAGCAGCCCCGGGAGGTTGGCCGGTCCACCCCTCCACTTT. It encodes CASSPGRLAGPPLHF.

This clonotype was counted ten times or more. The J gene is TRBJ1-2, the V gene TRBV3-1; TRBD1 matches 7 bases. Trimming at V came to 2 bases and at J to 4 bases, leaving 10 bases not matched to a gene. CDR3 length: 16 amino acids. Germline V gives CDR1 LGHDT, CDR2 YNNKEL (reference sequence). The DNA for the CDR3 is TGTGCCAGCAGCCAACAAGACAGGGAACGAGGCTATGGCTACACCTTC. It encodes CASSQQDRERGYGYTF.

This clonotype was observed at least ten times. The CDR3 DNA follows: TGTGCCAGCAGCCCAGGGGTCGGGGAGACCCAGTACTTC. Translation: CASSPGVGETQYF. The chain combines TRBV5-5 with TRBJ2-5; TRBD1 is a possible D gene (6 bases). The V and J ends lost 4 bases and 5 bases respectively, with 12 bases between them. The germline V gene has CDR1 SGHKS and CDR2 YYEKEE (reference sequence). This CDR3 is 13 amino acids long.

This chain joins TRBV12-3 or TRBV12-4 and TRBJ2-7; D uncertain. The CDR3 is 13 residues long. V shed 5 bases and J shed 6 bases, with 14 bases lying between them. CDR3 loop: CASSPWTNVEQYF. For the CDR3, the DNA is TGTGCCAGCAGTCCATGGACGAATGTCGAGCAGTACTTC.

This clonotype was counted at least ten times. This sequence joins TRBV7-2 and TRBJ2-5; possibly TRBD1 for D (6 bases). Trimming shortened V by 1 base and J by 13 bases, and 10 bases separated the two germline ends. CDR1 is SGHTA, CDR2 FQGNSA, per germline. The CDR3 is 11 amino acids. The CDR3 nucleotides read TGTGCCAGCAGCTTAGAGGCAGGGGTGTACTTC. Translation gives CASSLEAGVYF.

This clonotype has only a few counts. The chain couples TRBV6-1 to TRBJ1-5; perhaps TRBD1 as D (6 bases). V was cut by 3 bases and J by 16 bases, with 13 bases left in between. The V gene's germline CDR1 is MNHNS and CDR2 SASEGT. This CDR3 is 11 amino acids long. CDR3: CASSETGPAHF. CDR3 nucleotides: TGTGCCAGCAGTGAGACAGGTCCAGCTCATTTT.

This clonotype showed up many times. The rearrangement joins TRBV3-1 to TRBJ2-7; tentatively, D is TRBD2 (5 bases). The germline V gene has CDR1 LGHDT and CDR2 YNNKEL (reference sequence). The CDR3 totals 12 residues. V was cut by 2 bases and J by 5 bases, with 7 bases left in between. CDR3 sequence (DNA): TGTGCCAGCAGCCAACTAGCAGACGAGCAGTACTTC. As protein: CASSQLADEQYF.

The V gene is TRBV20-1, the J gene TRBJ1-2, with 8 bases lining up with TRBD1. V was pared by 6 bases and J by 3 bases, with 15 bases of the junction left unmatched. Germline lookup yields CDR1 DFQATT and CDR2 SNEGSKA (reference sequence). The length of the CDR3 is 16 residues. The CDR3 bases are TGCAGTGCCATAAAGCCGACAGGGGTAATGGACTATGGCTACACCTTC. Encoded protein: CSAIKPTGVMDYGYTF.

Ten or more counts support this clonotype. This chain connects TRBV13 to TRBJ1-2; D unresolved. CDR3 length equals 15 residues. Germline V gene data show CDR1 as PRHDT and CDR2 as FYEKMQ (reference sequence). V was clipped by 1 base and J by 0 bases, with 9 bases between them. The CDR3 nucleotides read TGTGCCAGCAGCTTAGATCCGCCACCTAACTATGGCTACACCTTC. Translated: CASSLDPPPNYGYTF.

This chain joins TRBV5-1 and TRBJ2-5; 8 bases fit TRBD2. J was trimmed by 5 bases and V by 2 bases; bases with no gene match: 11. CDR1 SGHRS and CDR2 YFSETQ come from the germline V gene. The CDR3 totals 16 residues. The CDR3 bases are TGCGCCAGCAGCTTAGCGGGGGCCGATCCCGGCGAGACCCAGTACTTC. Translating it yields CASSLAGADPGETQYF.

This clonotype has only a few counts. The genes are TRBV24-1 and TRBJ2-6, with D possibly being TRBD1 (6 bases). Per germline, CDR1 KGHDR and CDR2 SFDVKD. This CDR3 comprises 17 residues. With 2 bases removed from V and 2 bases from J, the gap between germline ends came to 12 bases. In DNA, the CDR3 is TGTGCCACCAGTGATTCGCAGGGGAGCGCTGGGGCCAACGTCCTGACTTTC. Residues: CATSDSQGSAGANVLTF.

V and J are TRBV7-2 and TRBJ2-2; 10 nucleotides align to TRBD1. Germline V lookup: CDR1 SGHTA, CDR2 FQGNSA. The junction had 9 bases not matched to a gene; V was cut back by 5 bases and J by 6 bases. The CDR3 has 16 residues. CDR3: CASSQPGQGFPGELFF. Written as DNA, the CDR3 is TGTGCCAGCAGCCAACCGGGACAGGGGTTCCCCGGGGAGCTGTTTTTT. The full variable domain, rest sourced from reference TRBV7-2 and TRBJ2-2, is GAGVSQSPSNKVTEKGKDVELRCDPISGHTALYWYRQSLGQGLEFLIYFQGNSAPDKSGLPSDRFSAERTGGSVSTLTIQRTQQEDSAVYLCASSQPGQGFPGELFFGEGSRLTVL.

In its sample, this clonotype was seen many times. This chain's CDR3 is CASGLVRLSGITPYNEQFF. The CDR3 region has the DNA TGTGCTAGTGGTTTGGTACGGCTTAGCGGGATTACCCCCTACAATGAGCAGTTCTTC. V and J are TRBV12-5 and TRBJ2-1; 8 nucleotides align to TRBD2. Germline V gene lookup returns CDR1 LGHNT and CDR2 FRNRAP. This CDR3 is built from 19 residues. The trim removed 0 bases at V and 2 bases at J, leaving 12 bases unmatched.

This clonotype was recorded at least ten times. The J gene is TRBJ2-3, the V gene TRBV5-1; TRBD1 matches 7 bases. The germline gives CDR1 SGHRS, CDR2 YFSETQ. The CDR3 loop spans 16 amino acids. V shed 4 bases and J 4 bases; nucleotides not matched to a gene: 12. CDR3 DNA: TGCGCCAGCAGCACTACCGACAGGGCCGCCGCAGATACGCAGTATTTT. Amino acid sequence: CASSTTDRAAADTQYF.

This clonotype showed up many times. The gene calls are TRBV28 and TRBJ2-7; no clear D gene. Germline V gene data show CDR1 as MDHEN and CDR2 as SYDVKM. The CDR3 contains 17 residues. V gave up 6 bases and J gave up 3 bases, with 24 bases separating them. CDR3 coding DNA: TGTGCCAGCAGCCCCGCTTTGTCTGGCGGACGATACTACGAGCAGTACTTC. Translation: CASSPALSGGRYYEQYF.

The V call is TRBV7-9, the J call TRBJ1-4; perhaps TRBD1 as D (5 bases). The V end lost 2 bases, the J end lost 8 bases, and 12 bases lay between the germline ends. The CDR3 runs to 14 residues. CDR1 is SEHNR and CDR2 is FQNEAQ in the germline V gene (reference sequence). The CDR3 protein is CASSLFGGNEKLFF. In DNA, the CDR3 is TGTGCCAGCAGCTTATTCGGGGGAAACGAAAAACTGTTTTTT.

The V call is TRBV24-1, the J call TRBJ1-5, with 7 bases identical to TRBD1. CDR3 length: 16 amino acids. Germline CDR1 reads KGHDR; CDR2 reads SFDVKD. V trimming: 3 bases; J trimming: 0 bases; junction bases outside the gene matches: 4. CDR3 sequence (DNA): TGTGCCACCAGTGATGGGACAGTTTATAGCAATCAGCCCCAGCATTTT. It translates to CATSDGTVYSNQPQHF.

In its sample, this clonotype was seen many times. This chain connects TRBV18 to TRBJ2-4; D is unresolved. This CDR3 contains 13 residues. Trimming pared 3 bases from V and 9 bases from J, leaving 12 bases between. The germline V gene has CDR1 KGHSH and CDR2 LQKENI. This CDR3 is CASSPPSWGIQYF. DNA of the CDR3: TGTGCCAGCTCACCCCCCTCCTGGGGCATTCAGTACTTC. Looking up the rest from reference TRBV18 and TRBJ2-4 gives the full variable domain: NAGVMQNPRHLVRRRGQEARLRCSPMKGHSHVYWYRQLPEEGLKFMVYLQKENIIDESGMPKERFSAEFPKEGPSILRIQQVVRGDSAAYFCASSPPSWGIQYFGAGTRLSVL.

In this sample, this clonotype turned up many times. The chain couples TRBV13 to TRBJ2-5, with 9 bases identical to TRBD2. V lost 4 bases and J lost 3; bases outside the gene matches: 9. The germline V gene encodes CDR1 PRHDT and CDR2 FYEKMQ (reference sequence). The CDR3 contains 16 residues. The CDR3 here is CASSSEPIAGEETQYF. In nucleotides, the CDR3 is TGTGCCAGCAGCTCAGAGCCTATAGCGGGAGAAGAGACCCAGTACTTC. Looking up the rest from reference TRBV13 and TRBJ2-5 gives the full variable domain: AAGVIQSPRHLIKEKRETATLKCYPIPRHDTVYWYQQGPGQDPQFLISFYEKMQSDKGSIPDRFSAQQFSDYHSELNMSSLELGDSALYFCASSSEPIAGEETQYFGPGTRLLVL.

V and J are TRBV5-1 and TRBJ1-4; maybe TRBD1 (5 bases). The CDR3 has 14 amino acids. Germline loops: CDR1 SGHRS, CDR2 YFSETQ. V shed 6 bases and J shed 6 bases, with 15 bases lying between them. The CDR3 sequence is CASKPGPPDEKLFF. The CDR3 DNA sequence: TGCGCCAGCAAACCGGGACCCCCCGATGAAAAACTGTTTTTT.

The sample holds many counts of this clonotype. This sequence joins TRBV7-2 and TRBJ1-1; D gene ambiguous. This CDR3 comprises 13 residues. Germline CDR1 and CDR2: SGHTA and FQGNSA. The germline V and J ends were trimmed by 1 base and 5 bases, with 8 bases remaining between them. CDR3 residues: CASSLGWGTEAFF. CDR3 coding DNA: TGTGCCAGCAGCTTAGGTTGGGGAACTGAAGCTTTCTTT.

This clonotype occurred a few times. The chain carries TRBV15 and TRBJ1-4; no clear D gene. V gave up 5 bases and J gave up 8 bases, with 15 bases separating them. The germline gives CDR1 LNHNV, CDR2 YYDKDF (reference sequence). The CDR3 has 14 amino acids. This CDR3 reads CATSYGPTKEKLFF. In DNA form, the CDR3 reads TGTGCCACCAGCTACGGCCCAACAAAGGAAAAACTGTTTTTT.

This clonotype was seen at least ten times. V is TRBV28 and J is TRBJ2-1; maybe TRBD1 (6 bases). The V gene's germline CDR1 is MDHEN and CDR2 SYDVKM. Trimming stripped 2 bases from V and 7 bases from J, with 15 bases between. The CDR3 has 15 residues. Here the CDR3 reads CASSLITGMLNEQFF. The CDR3 coding sequence is TGTGCCAGCAGTTTAATTACAGGGATGTTGAATGAGCAGTTCTTC.

The chain is built from TRBV24-1 and TRBJ2-1; 11 nucleotides line up with TRBD1. The DNA end is a closer match to TRBJ2-7, so the J assignment may be wrong. The CDR3 has 15 residues. The germline gives CDR1 KGHDR, CDR2 SFDVKD. The chain's CDR3 is CATSDRTGGMNEQYF. The CDR3 bases are TGTGCCACCAGTGATAGGACAGGGGGCATGAATGAGCAGTACTTC.

This clonotype was detected many times. This chain joins TRBV18 and TRBJ2-1; 12 bases fit TRBD2. Germline V gene sequence: CDR1 KGHSH, CDR2 LQKENI. The CDR3 is 17 amino acids. J gave up 3 bases and V 1 base, and 4 bases lay outside the gene matches. The CDR3 sequence is CASSPLGLAGNYNEQFF. The CDR3 DNA reads TGTGCCAGCTCACCACTTGGACTAGCGGGGAACTACAATGAGCAGTTCTTC.